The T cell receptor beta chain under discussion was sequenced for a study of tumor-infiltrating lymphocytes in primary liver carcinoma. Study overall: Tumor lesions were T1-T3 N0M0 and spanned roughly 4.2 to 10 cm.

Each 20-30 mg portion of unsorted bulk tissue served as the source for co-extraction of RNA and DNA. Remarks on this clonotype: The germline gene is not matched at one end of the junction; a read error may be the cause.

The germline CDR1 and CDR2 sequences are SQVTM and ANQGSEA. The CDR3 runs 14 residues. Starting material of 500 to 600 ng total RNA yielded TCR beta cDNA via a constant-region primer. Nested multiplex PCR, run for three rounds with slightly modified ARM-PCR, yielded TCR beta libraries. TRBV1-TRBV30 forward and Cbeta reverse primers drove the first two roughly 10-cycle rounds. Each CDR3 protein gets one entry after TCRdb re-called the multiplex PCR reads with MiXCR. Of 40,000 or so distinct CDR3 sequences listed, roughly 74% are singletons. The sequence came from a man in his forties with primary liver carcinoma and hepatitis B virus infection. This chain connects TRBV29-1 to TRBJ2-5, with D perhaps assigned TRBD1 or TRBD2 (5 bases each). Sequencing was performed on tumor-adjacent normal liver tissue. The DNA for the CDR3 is TGCAGCGTTGATGATGGGACGTCACAAGAGACCCCGTACTTC. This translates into CSVDDGTSQETPYF.